This T cell receptor beta chain originates from a study of cytomegalovirus exposure and HLA in healthy donors. The primer mix had 60 Vbeta and 13 Jbeta primers. TCRdb keeps only in-frame clones here, not all; method: immunoSEQ multiplex PCR. The sample carries 100,000 or so clones, 69% recorded once. In germline, CDR1 is LNHDA, CDR2 SQIVND (reference sequence). The CDR3 sequence is 13 residues long. The V gene lost 8 bases and the J gene lost 5 bases, with 15 bases spanning the gap. Sequenced material: PBMCs. The source of this sequence is a man aged 25-45 years in good health and CMV-seronegative. This sequence joins TRBV19 and TRBJ1-2; D is undetermined. In nucleotides, the CDR3 is TGTGCCAGTGCTTCGTTCGGAGAGTATGGCTACACCTTC. It codes for CASASFGEYGYTF.